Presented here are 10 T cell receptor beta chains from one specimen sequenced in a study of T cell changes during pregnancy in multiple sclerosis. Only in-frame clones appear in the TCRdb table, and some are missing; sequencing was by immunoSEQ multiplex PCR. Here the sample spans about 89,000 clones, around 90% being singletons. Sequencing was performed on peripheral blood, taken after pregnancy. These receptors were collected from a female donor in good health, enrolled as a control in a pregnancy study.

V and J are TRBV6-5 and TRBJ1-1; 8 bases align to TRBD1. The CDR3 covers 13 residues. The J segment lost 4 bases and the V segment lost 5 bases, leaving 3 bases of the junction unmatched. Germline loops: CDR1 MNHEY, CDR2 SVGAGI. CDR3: CASSKTGGTEAFF. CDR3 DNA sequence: TGTGCCAGCAGTAAAACAGGGGGCACTGAAGCTTTCTTT.

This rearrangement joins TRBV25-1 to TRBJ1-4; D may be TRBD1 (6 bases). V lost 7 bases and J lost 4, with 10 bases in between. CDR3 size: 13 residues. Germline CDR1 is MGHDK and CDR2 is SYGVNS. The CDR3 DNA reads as TGTGCCAGCAACAGGGAAAATAATGAAAAACTGTTTTTT. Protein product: CASNRENNEKLFF.

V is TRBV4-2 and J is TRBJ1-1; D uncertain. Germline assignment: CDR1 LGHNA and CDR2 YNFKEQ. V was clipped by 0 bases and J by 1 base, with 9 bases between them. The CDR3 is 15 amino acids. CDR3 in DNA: TGTGCCAGCAGCCAAGATTCCAGAAGGAACACTGAAGCTTTCTTT. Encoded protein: CASSQDSRRNTEAFF.

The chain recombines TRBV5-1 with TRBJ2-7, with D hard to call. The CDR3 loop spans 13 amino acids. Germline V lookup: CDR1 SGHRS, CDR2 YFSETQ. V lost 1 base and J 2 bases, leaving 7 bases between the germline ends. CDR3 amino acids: CASSLITAYEQYF. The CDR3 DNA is TGCGCCAGCAGCTTGATAACAGCCTACGAGCAGTACTTC.

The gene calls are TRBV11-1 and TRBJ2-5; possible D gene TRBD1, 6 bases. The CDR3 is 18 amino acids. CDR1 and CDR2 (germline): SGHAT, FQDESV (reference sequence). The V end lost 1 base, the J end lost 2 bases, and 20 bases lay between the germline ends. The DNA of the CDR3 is TGTGCCAGCAGCTTAGTCGGATCGGGGACCAGGGGACAAGAGACCCAGTACTTC. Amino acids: CASSLVGSGTRGQETQYF.

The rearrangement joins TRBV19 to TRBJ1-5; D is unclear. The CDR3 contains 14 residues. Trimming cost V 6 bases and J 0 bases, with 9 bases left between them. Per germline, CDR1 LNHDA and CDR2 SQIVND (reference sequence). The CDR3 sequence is CASRKSGSNQPQHF. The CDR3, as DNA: TGTGCCAGTAGAAAGTCGGGTAGCAATCAGCCCCAGCATTTT.

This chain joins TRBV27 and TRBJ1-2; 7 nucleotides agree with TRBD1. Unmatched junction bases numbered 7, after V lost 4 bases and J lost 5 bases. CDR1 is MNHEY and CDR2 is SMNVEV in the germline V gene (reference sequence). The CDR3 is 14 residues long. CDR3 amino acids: CASSSQGTLYGYTF. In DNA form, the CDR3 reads TGTGCCAGCAGTTCACAGGGGACCCTTTATGGCTACACCTTC.

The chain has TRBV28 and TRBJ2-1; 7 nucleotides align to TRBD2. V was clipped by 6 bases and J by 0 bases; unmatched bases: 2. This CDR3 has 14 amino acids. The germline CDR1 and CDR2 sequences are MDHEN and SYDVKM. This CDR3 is CASRGGGSYNEQFF. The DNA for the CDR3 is TGTGCCAGCAGAGGCGGGGGCTCCTACAATGAGCAGTTCTTC.

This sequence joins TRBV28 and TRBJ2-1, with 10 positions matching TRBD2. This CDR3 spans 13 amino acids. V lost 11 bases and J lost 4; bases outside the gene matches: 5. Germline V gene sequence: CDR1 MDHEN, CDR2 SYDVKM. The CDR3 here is CAGRTSGYNEQFF. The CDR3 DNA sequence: TGTGCCGGACGGACTAGCGGATACAATGAGCAGTTCTTC.

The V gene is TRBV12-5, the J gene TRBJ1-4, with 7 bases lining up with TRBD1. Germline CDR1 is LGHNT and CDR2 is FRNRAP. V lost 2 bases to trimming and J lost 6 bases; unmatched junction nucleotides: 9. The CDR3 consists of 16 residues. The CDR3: CASGLTVTGVYEKLFF. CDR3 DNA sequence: TGTGCTAGTGGTTTGACAGTTACAGGGGTTTATGAAAAACTGTTTTTT.